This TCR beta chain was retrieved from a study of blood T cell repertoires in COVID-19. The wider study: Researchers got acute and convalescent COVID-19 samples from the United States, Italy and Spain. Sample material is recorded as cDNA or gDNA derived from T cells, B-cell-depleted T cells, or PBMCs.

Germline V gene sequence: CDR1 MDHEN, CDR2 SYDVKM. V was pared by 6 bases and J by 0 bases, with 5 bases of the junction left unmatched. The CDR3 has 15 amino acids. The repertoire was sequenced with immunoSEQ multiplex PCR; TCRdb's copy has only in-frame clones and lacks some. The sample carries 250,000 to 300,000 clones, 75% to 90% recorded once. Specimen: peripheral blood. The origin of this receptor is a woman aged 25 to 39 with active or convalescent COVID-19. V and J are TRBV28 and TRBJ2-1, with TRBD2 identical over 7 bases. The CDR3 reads CASSLSGDSYNEQFF. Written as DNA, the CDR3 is TGTGCCAGCAGCTTGAGCGGGGACTCCTACAATGAGCAGTTCTTC.